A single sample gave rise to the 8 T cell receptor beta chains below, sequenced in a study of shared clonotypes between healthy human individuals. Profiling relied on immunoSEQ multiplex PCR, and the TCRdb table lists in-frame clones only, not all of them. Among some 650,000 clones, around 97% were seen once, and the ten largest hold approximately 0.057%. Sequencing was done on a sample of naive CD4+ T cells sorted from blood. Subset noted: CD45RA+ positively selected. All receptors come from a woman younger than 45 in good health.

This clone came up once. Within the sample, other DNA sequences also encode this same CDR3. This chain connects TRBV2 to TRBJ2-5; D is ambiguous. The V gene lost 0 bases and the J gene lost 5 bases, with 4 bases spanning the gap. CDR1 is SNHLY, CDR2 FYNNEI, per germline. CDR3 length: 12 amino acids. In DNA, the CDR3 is TGTGCCAGCAGTGAAGCTGGGGAGACCCAGTACTTC. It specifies CASSEAGETQYF.

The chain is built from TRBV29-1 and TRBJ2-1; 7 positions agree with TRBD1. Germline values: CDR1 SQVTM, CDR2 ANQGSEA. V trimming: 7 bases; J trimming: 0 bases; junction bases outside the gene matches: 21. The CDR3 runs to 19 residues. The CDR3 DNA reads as TGCAGCGAACTAACATCAACAGGGGACACCTCGAGCTCCTACAATGAGCAGTTCTTC. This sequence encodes CSELTSTGDTSSSYNEQFF.

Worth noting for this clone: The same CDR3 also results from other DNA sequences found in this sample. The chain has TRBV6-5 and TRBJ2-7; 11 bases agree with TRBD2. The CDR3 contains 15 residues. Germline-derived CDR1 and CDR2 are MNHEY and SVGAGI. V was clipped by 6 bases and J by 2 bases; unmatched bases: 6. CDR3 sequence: CASSRGTSGTYEQYF. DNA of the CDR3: TGTGCCAGCAGCCGAGGGACTAGCGGAACCTACGAGCAGTACTTC.

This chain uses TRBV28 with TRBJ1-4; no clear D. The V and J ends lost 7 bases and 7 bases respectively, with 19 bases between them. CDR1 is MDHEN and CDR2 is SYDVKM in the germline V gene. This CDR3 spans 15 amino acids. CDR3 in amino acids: CASTNPLGAGEKLFF. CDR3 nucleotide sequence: TGTGCCAGCACTAACCCCTTGGGCGCGGGTGAAAAACTGTTTTTT. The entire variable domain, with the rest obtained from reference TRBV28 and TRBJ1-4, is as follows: DVKVTQSSRYLVKRTGEKVFLECVQDMDHENMFWYRQDPGLGLRLIYFSYDVKMKEKGDIPEGYSVSREKKERFSLILESASTNQTSMYLCASTNPLGAGEKLFFGSGTQLSVL.

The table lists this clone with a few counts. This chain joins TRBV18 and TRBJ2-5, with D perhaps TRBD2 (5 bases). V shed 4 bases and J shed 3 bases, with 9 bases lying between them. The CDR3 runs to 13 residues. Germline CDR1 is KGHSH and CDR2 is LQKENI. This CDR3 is CASSLGLKETQYF. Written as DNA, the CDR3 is TGTGCCAGCTCACTTGGACTTAAAGAGACCCAGTACTTC.

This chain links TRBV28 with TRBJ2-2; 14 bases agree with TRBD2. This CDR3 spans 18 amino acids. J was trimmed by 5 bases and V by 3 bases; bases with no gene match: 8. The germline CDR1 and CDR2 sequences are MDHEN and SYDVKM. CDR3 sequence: CASSLLGLAGGLTGELFF. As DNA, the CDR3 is TGTGCCAGCAGTTTGCTTGGACTAGCGGGAGGTTTGACCGGGGAGCTGTTTTTT.

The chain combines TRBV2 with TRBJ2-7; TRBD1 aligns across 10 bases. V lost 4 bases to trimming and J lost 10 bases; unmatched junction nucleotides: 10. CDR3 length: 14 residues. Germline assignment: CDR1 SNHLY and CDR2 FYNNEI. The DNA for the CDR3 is TGTGCCAGCAGTGCGGGACAGGGGACACACGGACAGTACTTC. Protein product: CASSAGQGTHGQYF.

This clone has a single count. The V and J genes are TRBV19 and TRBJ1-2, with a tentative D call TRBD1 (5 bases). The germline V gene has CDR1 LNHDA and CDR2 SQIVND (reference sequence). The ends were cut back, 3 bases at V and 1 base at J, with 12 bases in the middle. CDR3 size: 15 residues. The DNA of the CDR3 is TGTGCCAGTAGTATGGGGCAGACCAATAACTATGGCTACACCTTC. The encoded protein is CASSMGQTNNYGYTF. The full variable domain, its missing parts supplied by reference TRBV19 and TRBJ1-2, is DGGITQSPKYLFRKEGQNVTLSCEQNLNHDAMYWYRQDPGQGLRLIYYSQIVNDFQKGDIAEGYSVSREKKESFPLTVTSAQKNPTAFYLCASSMGQTNNYGYTFGSGTRLTVV.